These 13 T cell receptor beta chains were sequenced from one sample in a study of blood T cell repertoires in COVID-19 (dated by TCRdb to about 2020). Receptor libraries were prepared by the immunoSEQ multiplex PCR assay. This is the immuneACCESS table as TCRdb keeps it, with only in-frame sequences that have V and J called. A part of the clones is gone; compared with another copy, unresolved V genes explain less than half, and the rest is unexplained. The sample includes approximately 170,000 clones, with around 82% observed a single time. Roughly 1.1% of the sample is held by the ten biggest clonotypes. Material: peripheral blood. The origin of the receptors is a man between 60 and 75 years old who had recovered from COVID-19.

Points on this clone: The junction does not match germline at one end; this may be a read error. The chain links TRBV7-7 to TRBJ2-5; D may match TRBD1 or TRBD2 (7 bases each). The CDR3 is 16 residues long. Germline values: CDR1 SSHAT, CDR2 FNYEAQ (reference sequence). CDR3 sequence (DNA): TGTGCTAGCAGCTTAGGGGGCGGGGGCCCCGAGGAGACCCAGTACTTC. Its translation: CASSLGGGGPEETQYF.

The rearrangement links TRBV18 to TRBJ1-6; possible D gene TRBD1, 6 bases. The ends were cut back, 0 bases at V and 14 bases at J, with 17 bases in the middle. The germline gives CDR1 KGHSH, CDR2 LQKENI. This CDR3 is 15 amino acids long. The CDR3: CASSPPGQQWKTLHF. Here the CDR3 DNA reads TGTGCCAGCTCACCACCGGGACAACAGTGGAAGACCCTCCACTTT. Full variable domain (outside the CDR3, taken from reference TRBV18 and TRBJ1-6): NAGVMQNPRHLVRRRGQEARLRCSPMKGHSHVYWYRQLPEEGLKFMVYLQKENIIDESGMPKERFSAEFPKEGPSILRIQQVVRGDSAAYFCASSPPGQQWKTLHFGNGTRLTVT.

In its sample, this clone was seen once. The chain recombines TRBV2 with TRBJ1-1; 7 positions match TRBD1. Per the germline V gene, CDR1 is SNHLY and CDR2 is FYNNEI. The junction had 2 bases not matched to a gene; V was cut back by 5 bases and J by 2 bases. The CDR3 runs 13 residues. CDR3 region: CASSRDSNTEAFF. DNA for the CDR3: TGTGCCAGCAGTCGGGACAGCAACACTGAAGCTTTCTTT.

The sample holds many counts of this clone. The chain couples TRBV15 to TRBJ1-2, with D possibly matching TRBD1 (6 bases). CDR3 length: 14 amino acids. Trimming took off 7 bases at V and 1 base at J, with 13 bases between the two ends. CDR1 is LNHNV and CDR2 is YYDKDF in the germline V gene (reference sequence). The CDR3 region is CATTTGPGNYGYTF. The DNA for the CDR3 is TGTGCCACCACCACAGGGCCTGGTAACTATGGCTACACCTTC.

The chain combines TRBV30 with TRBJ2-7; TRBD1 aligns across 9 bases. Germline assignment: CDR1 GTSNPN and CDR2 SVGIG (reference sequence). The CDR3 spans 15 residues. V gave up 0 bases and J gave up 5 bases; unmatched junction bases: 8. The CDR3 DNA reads TGTGCCTGGAGTGTCGCTACAGGGGGCATCGACGAGCAGTACTTC. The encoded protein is CAWSVATGGIDEQYF.

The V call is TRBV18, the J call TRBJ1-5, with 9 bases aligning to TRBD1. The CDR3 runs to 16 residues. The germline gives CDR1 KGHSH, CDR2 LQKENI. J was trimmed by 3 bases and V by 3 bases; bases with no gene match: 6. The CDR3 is CASSPYAQGANQPQHF. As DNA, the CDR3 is TGTGCCAGCTCACCGTATGCACAGGGGGCCAATCAGCCCCAGCATTTT.

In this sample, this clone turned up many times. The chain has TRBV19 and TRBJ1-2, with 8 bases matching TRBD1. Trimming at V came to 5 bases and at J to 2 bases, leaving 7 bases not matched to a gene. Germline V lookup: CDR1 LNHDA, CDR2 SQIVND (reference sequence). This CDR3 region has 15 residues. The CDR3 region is CASSPRQGPNYGYTF. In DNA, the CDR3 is TGTGCCAGTAGTCCCCGACAGGGGCCGAACTATGGCTACACCTTC.

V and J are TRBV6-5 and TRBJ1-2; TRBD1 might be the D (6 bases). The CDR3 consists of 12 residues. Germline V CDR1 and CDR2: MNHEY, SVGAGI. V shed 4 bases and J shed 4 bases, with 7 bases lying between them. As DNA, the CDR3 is TGTGCCAGCAGTTGGGGGCCCTATGGCTACACCTTC. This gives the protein CASSWGPYGYTF.

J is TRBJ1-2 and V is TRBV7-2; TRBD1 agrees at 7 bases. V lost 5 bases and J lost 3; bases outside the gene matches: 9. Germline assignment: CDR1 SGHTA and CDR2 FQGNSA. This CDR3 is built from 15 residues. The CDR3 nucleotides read TGTGCCAGCAGCCCTACGACAGGGTGGGACTATGGCTACACCTTC. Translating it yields CASSPTTGWDYGYTF.

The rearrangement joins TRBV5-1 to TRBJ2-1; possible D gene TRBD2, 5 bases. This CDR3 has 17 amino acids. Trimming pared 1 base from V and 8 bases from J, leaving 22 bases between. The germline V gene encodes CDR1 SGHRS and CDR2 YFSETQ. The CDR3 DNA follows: TGCGCCAGCAGCTTGTCCCCCCCGGGCCGGGGTTCCGATGAGCAGTTCTTC. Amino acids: CASSLSPPGRGSDEQFF.

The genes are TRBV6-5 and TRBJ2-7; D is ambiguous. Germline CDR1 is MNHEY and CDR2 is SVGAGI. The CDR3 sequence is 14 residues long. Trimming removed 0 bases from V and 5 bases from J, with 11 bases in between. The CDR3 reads CASSYSFGQDEQYF. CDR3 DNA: TGTGCCAGCAGTTACTCGTTTGGCCAAGACGAGCAGTACTTC.

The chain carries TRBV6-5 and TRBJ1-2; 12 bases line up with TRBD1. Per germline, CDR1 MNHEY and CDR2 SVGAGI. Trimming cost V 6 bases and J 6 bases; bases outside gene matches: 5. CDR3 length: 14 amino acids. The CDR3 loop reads CASRGDRGLNGYTF. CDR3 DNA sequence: TGTGCCAGCAGAGGGGACAGGGGGCTTAATGGCTACACCTTC.

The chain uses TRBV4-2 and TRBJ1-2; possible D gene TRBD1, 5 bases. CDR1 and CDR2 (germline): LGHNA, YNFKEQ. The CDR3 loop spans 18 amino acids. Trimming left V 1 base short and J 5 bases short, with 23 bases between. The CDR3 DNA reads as TGTGCCAGCAGCCAAGTTCTGGGGGGTTCGGCGGTACGATATGGCTACACCTTC. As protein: CASSQVLGGSAVRYGYTF.